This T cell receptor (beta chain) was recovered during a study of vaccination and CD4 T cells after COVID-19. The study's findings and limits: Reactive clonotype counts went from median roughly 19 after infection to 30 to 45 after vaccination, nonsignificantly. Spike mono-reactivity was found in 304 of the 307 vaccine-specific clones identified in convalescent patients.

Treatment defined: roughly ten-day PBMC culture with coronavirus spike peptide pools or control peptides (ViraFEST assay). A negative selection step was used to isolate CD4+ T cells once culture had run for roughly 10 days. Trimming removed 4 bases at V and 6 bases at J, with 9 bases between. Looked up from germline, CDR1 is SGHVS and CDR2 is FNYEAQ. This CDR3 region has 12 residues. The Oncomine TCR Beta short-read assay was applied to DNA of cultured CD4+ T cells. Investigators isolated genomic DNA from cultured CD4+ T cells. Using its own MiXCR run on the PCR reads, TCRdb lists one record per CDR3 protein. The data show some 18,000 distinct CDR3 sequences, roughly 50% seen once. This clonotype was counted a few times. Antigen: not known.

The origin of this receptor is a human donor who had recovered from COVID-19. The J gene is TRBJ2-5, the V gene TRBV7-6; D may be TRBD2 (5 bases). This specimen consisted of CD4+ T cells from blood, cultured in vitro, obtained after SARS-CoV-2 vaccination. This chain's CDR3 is CASSSPGKTQYF. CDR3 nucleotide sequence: TGTGCCAGCAGCTCTCCGGGGAAGACCCAGTACTTC.